Listed below are T cell receptor beta chains from one sample, sequenced in a study of T cell responses to AZD1222 COVID-19 vaccine. The table came from immunoSEQ multiplex PCR; TCRdb's copy has only in-frame clones and leaves some out. This table holds 100,000 to 150,000 clones, around nine tenths found once. Source: peripheral blood, taken on day 0 of AZD1222 vaccination. Source of these receptors: an adult in good health. The CDR3 runs from the conserved cysteine through the conserved F or W. A D gene is named only where the DNA matches it firmly. Where a row states a size, it is once, few, many or the class of an expanded clone; other rows omit it.

>TRBJ1-1|once|-|TRBV9
TGTGCCAGCAGCGTAGGGGATAACACTGAAGCTTTCTTT
CASSVGDNTEAFF
>TRBJ2-3|-|TRBD2|TRBV20-1
TGCAGTGCTAGTCCCAGACTAGCGGGAGTTTCAGATACGCAGTATTTT
CSASPRLAGVSDTQYF
>TRBJ2-5|-|TRBD2|TRBV24-1
TGTGCCACCAGTGTTGAGGGAGGGCTAGCGGGGGGCGAGACCCAGTACTTC
CATSVEGGLAGGETQYF
>TRBJ1-5|-|-|TRBV28
TGTGCCAGCAGTCCCACGGGGGGGCCCCAGCATTTT
CASSPTGGPQHF
>TRBJ1-1|-|-|TRBV7-9
TGTGCCAGCAGCTCCCCGACCGGGGGCGGGATGAACACTGAAGCTTTCTTT
CASSSPTGGGMNTEAFF
>TRBJ2-6|-|-|TRBV6-5
TGTGCCAGCAGCGGACAGCGATCTGGGGCCAACGTCCTGACTTTC
CASSGQRSGANVLTF
>TRBJ2-5|few|-|TRBV12-3/TRBV12-4
TGTGCCAGCAGTTTTACCGAGACCCAGTACTTC
CASSFTETQYF
>TRBJ1-2|-|-|TRBV2
TGTGCCAGCATGGGCAGCATCTATGGCTACACCTTC
CASMGSIYGYTF
>TRBJ2-5|-|-|TRBV27
TGTGCCAGCAGCCTTAGCTTTGCCCGGGACCCCCAGTACTTC
CASSLSFARDPQYF
>TRBJ2-1|-|TRBD2|TRBV7-2
TGTGCCAGCAGCCCTAGCGGGCTAGCGGTTTACAATGAGCAGTTCTTC
CASSPSGLAVYNEQFF
>TRBJ2-7|-|TRBD2|TRBV7-2
TGTGCCAGCAGCTTAGCTAGCGGGAGGTTCGGCGAGCAGTACTTC
CASSLASGRFGEQYF
>TRBJ2-3|few|TRBD2|TRBV7-9
TGTGCCAGCAGCTATCTAGCGGGGGAGACCGATACGCAGTATTTT
CASSYLAGETDTQYF
>TRBJ2-1|-|-|TRBV24-1
TGTGCCACCAGTGATTTTACGGACAATGAGCAGTTCTTC
CATSDFTDNEQFF
>TRBJ2-7|-|TRBD2|TRBV19
TGTGCCAGTACCCCGACTAGCGGGACCTACGAGCAGTACTTC
CASTPTSGTYEQYF
>TRBJ1-5|-|-|TRBV15
TGTGCCACCAGCATGGATCTGGGGAGGGACACGCGTCAGCCCCAGCATTTT
CATSMDLGRDTRQPQHF
>TRBJ1-1|once|-|TRBV3-1/TRBV3-2
TGTGCCAGCAGCCAAGTTGGACAATTGAACACTGAAGCTTTCTTT
CASSQVGQLNTEAFF
>TRBJ2-5|-|-|TRBV30
TGTGCCTGGAGTGTTAGGGGCCTCCTGGAGACCCAGTACTTC
CAWSVRGLLETQYF
>TRBJ2-7|-|-|TRBV18
TGTGCCAGCTCACCAGGACCGAACTACGAGCAGTACTTC
CASSPGPNYEQYF
>TRBJ2-2|-|-|TRBV2
TGTGCCAGCAGTGAACTGACAGCGAACACCGGGGAGCTGTTTTTT
CASSELTANTGELFF
>TRBJ1-1|-|-|TRBV18
TGTGCCAGCTCACCGGGGGCCCCTACTGAAGCTTTCTTT
CASSPGAPTEAFF